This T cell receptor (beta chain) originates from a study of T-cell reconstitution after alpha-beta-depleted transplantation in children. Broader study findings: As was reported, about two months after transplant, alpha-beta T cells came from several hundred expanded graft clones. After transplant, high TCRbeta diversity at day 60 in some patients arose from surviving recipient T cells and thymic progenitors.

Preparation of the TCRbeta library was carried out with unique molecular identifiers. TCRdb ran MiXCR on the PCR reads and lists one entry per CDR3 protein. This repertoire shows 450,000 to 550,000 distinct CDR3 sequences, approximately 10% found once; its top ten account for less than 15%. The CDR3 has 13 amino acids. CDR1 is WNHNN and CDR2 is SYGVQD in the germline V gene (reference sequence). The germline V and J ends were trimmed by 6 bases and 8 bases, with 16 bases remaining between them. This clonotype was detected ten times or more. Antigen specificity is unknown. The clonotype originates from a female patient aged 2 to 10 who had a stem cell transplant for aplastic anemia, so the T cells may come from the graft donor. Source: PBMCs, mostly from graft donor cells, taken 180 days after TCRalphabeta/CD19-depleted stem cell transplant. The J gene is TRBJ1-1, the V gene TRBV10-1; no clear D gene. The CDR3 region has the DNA TGCGCCAGCAGCCCAAGTCCAGTCGCCGAAGCTTTCTTT. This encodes CASSPSPVAEAFF.